Below are 21 T cell receptor beta chains sequenced from a single sample in a study of OX40 agonist ivuxolimab in advanced cancers. Sequencing used immunoSEQ multiplex PCR; TCRdb keeps in-frame clones, though not all of them. The sample contains around 40,000 clones, 65% to 90% of which appear only once. This specimen was CD4+ or CD8+ T cells sorted from blood, taken in a trial of the OX40 agonist ivuxolimab. All receptors derive from an adult with an advanced solid tumor such as melanoma, head and neck, liver or kidney cancer.

The CDR3 is CASSKTGTSGIADTQYF. CDR3 bases: TGTGCCAGCAGCAAAACCGGGACTAGCGGGATCGCAGATACGCAGTATTTT. The chain joins TRBV11-2 to TRBJ2-3, with 13 bases that match TRBD2. V lost 5 bases and J lost 4; bases outside the gene matches: 9. Germline CDR1 SGHAT, CDR2 FQNNGV. CDR3 length equals 17 residues.

The chain is built from TRBV5-6 and TRBJ2-1; tentatively, D is TRBD2 (5 bases). Per the germline V gene, CDR1 is SGHDT and CDR2 is YYEEEE. This CDR3 contains 13 residues. Trimming removed 4 bases from V and 7 bases from J, with 12 bases in between. The CDR3, as DNA: TGTGCCAGCAGCCCAGTACTAGGTAATGAGCAGTTCTTC. This encodes CASSPVLGNEQFF.

The chain links TRBV5-1 to TRBJ2-7, with TRBD2 as a possible D gene (5 bases). CDR1 and CDR2 (germline): SGHRS, YFSETQ. V lost 0 bases, J lost 6 bases, and 10 bases lay in between. This CDR3 region has 13 residues. For the CDR3, the DNA is TGCGCCAGCAGCTTGGACCTCGGGGTCGAGCAGTACTTC. It is translated as CASSLDLGVEQYF.

This sequence joins TRBV23-1 and TRBJ2-6; the match to TRBD2 covers 7 bases. TRBV23-1 is an ORF for which the function is uncertain. The CDR3 extends over 17 amino acids. The trim removed 0 bases at V and 0 bases at J, leaving 2 bases unmatched. This CDR3 is CASSQSTSCSGANVLTF. The DNA for the CDR3 is TGCGCCAGCAGTCAATCGACTAGCTGCTCTGGGGCCAACGTCCTGACTTTC.

The chain combines TRBV5-1 with TRBJ2-7; no clear D gene. The CDR3 contains 14 residues. Trimming removed 4 bases from V and 4 bases from J, with 15 bases in between. CDR1 and CDR2 from the germline V gene are SGHRS and YFSETQ. This CDR3 is CASSLFPRLYEQYF. DNA of the CDR3: TGCGCCAGCAGCCTCTTCCCAAGACTTTACGAGCAGTACTTC.

The rearrangement uses TRBV19 and TRBJ1-1; no definite D call. Looked up from germline, CDR1 is LNHDA and CDR2 is SQIVND (reference sequence). The CDR3 sequence is 13 residues long. Trimming stripped 7 bases from V and 2 bases from J, with 11 bases between. The CDR3 sequence: CASTMGVNTEAFF. In DNA, the CDR3 is TGTGCCAGTACCATGGGAGTAAACACTGAAGCTTTCTTT.

The chain joins TRBV5-1 to TRBJ2-1; 10 positions match TRBD2. Germline-derived CDR1 and CDR2 are SGHRS and YFSETQ. The length of the CDR3 is 15 residues. The V segment lost 0 bases and the J segment 5 bases; nucleotides outside the gene matches: 2. The CDR3 is CASSLVLAGNNEQFF. The CDR3 region has the DNA TGCGCCAGCAGCTTGGTACTAGCGGGGAACAATGAGCAGTTCTTC.

The chain combines TRBV5-8 with TRBJ2-5; D is perhaps TRBD2 (5 bases). With the DNA end fitting TRBJ2-7 better, the J assignment may be wrong. CDR3 length: 14 amino acids. CDR1 is SGHTS, CDR2 YDEGEE, per germline. CDR3 DNA sequence: TGTGCCAGCAGCTTGGATCGAGGGAGTTACGAGCAGTACTTC. Translation: CASSLDRGSYEQYF.

The J gene is TRBJ2-3, the V gene TRBV2; D unclear. Germline assignment: CDR1 SNHLY and CDR2 FYNNEI. Trimming removed 7 bases at V and 1 base at J, with 12 bases between. The CDR3 is made up of 14 amino acids. CDR3 sequence: CASKFQLGTDTQYF. The CDR3 DNA follows: TGTGCCAGCAAATTCCAATTAGGCACAGATACGCAGTATTTT. Using reference TRBV2 and TRBJ2-3 for the parts outside the CDR3, the full variable domain is EPEVTQTPSHQVTQMGQEVILRCVPISNHLYFYWYRQILGQKVEFLVSFYNNEISEKSEIFDDQFSVERPDGSNFTLKIRSTKLEDSAMYFCASKFQLGTDTQYFGPGTRLTVL.

The chain is built from TRBV7-6 and TRBJ2-7; D is perhaps TRBD2 (6 bases). The CDR3 length is 14 residues. Germline V lookup: CDR1 SGHVS, CDR2 FNYEAQ. With 4 bases removed from V and 0 bases from J, the gap between germline ends came to 10 bases. The CDR3 loop is CASSYRLDSYEQYF. The CDR3 DNA follows: TGTGCCAGCAGCTACAGACTAGACTCCTACGAGCAGTACTTC.

The chain recombines TRBV30 with TRBJ2-3; 10 positions agree with TRBD1. In germline, CDR1 is GTSNPN, CDR2 SVGIG (reference sequence). The CDR3 loop spans 16 amino acids. V dropped 4 bases and J dropped 0; count of bases not matched to a gene: 7. The CDR3 reads CAWTVGTGASTDTQYF. The CDR3 coding sequence is TGTGCCTGGACTGTCGGGACAGGGGCTAGCACAGATACGCAGTATTTT. The complete variable domain, with remaining parts taken from reference TRBV30 and TRBJ2-3, reads SQTIHQWPATLVQPVGSPLSLECTVEGTSNPNLYWYRQAAGRGLQLLFYSVGIGQISSEVPQNLSASRPQDRQFILSSKKLLLSDSGFYLCAWTVGTGASTDTQYFGPGTRLTVL.

V is TRBV25-1 and J is TRBJ1-6; TRBD1 aligns across 10 bases. The CDR3 has 16 residues. CDR1 is MGHDK and CDR2 is SYGVNS in the germline V gene. V trimming: 6 bases; J trimming: 4 bases; junction bases outside the gene matches: 6. The CDR3 region is CASSAGQGVYNSPLHF. The DNA for the CDR3 is TGTGCCAGCAGCGCCGGACAGGGGGTATATAATTCACCCCTCCACTTT.

The chain is built from TRBV7-9 and TRBJ2-7; D perhaps matches TRBD2 (5 bases). V dropped 1 base and J dropped 5 bases, with 12 bases sitting between them. Germline V gene lookup returns CDR1 SEHNR and CDR2 FQNEAQ (reference sequence). The length of the CDR3 is 14 residues. In DNA form, the CDR3 reads TGTGCCAGCAGCTTAGTGGGAGTGGTGAACGAGCAGTACTTC. The encoded protein is CASSLVGVVNEQYF.

The chain carries TRBV6-6 and TRBJ1-2, with D maybe TRBD1 (5 bases). In germline, CDR1 is MNHNY, CDR2 SVGAGI (reference sequence). V was cut by 8 bases and J by 5 bases, with 21 bases left in between. The CDR3 extends over 15 amino acids. CDR3 coding DNA: TGTGCCAGCTATTCCCCAGACAGAAAATTTTATGGCTACACCTTC. This translates into CASYSPDRKFYGYTF.

The chain has TRBV14 and TRBJ2-1; 10 positions agree with TRBD2. V lost 4 bases and J lost 6; bases outside the gene matches: 9. From germline, CDR1 is SGHDN and CDR2 FVKESK. This CDR3 has 16 amino acids. The CDR3: CASSRWPSGSLNEQFF. The CDR3 coding sequence is TGTGCCAGCAGCCGGTGGCCTAGCGGGAGTCTCAATGAGCAGTTCTTC.

The V and J genes are TRBV9 and TRBJ1-1, with a weak D call TRBD1 (5 bases). Germline values: CDR1 SGDLS, CDR2 YYNGEE. V was cut by 0 bases and J by 3 bases, with 18 bases left in between. The CDR3 totals 17 residues. The CDR3 DNA follows: TGTGCCAGCAGCGTAGGGGTATTGAGAGGGGTTGACACTGAAGCTTTCTTT. Residues: CASSVGVLRGVDTEAFF. The full variable domain, rest sourced from reference TRBV9 and TRBJ1-1, is DSGVTQTPKHLITATGQRVTLRCSPRSGDLSVYWYQQSLDQGLQFLIQYYNGEERAKGNILERFSAQQFPDLHSELNLSSLELGDSALYFCASSVGVLRGVDTEAFFGQGTRLTVV.

The rearrangement links TRBV29-1 to TRBJ2-4; 13 positions agree with TRBD2. Losses at the gene ends were 1 base for V and 6 bases for J; bases not matched to a gene: 9. CDR1 and CDR2 (germline): SQVTM, ANQGSEA. The length of the CDR3 is 17 residues. Here the CDR3 reads CSVEGGLAGVTGNIQYF. The CDR3 nucleotides are TGCAGCGTTGAAGGCGGACTAGCGGGAGTTACCGGAAACATTCAGTACTTC.

The chain is built from TRBV6-5 and TRBJ1-1; maybe TRBD1 (5 bases). The CDR3 sequence is 15 residues long. Trimming removed 0 bases at V and 1 base at J, with 9 bases between. CDR1 is MNHEY, CDR2 SVGAGI, per germline. The chain's CDR3 is CASSYSQGPNTEAFF. The CDR3 nucleotides are TGTGCCAGCAGTTACTCCCAGGGCCCGAACACTGAAGCTTTCTTT.

The V and J genes are TRBV5-3 and TRBJ1-5, with D maybe TRBD1 (5 bases). TRBV5-3 falls under the ORF class, with uncertain function. The V end was cut by 4 bases, the J end by 6 bases, with 17 bases between. The CDR3 totals 15 residues. The CDR3: CARSRRKGLIQPQHF. The DNA of the CDR3 is TGTGCCAGAAGCCGAAGAAAGGGGTTGATTCAGCCCCAGCATTTT.

The V and J genes are TRBV19 and TRBJ1-4, with TRBD1 matching 10 bases. The trim removed 4 bases at V and 6 bases at J, leaving 5 bases unmatched. CDR3 length: 15 residues. Germline CDR1 and CDR2: LNHDA and SQIVND (reference sequence). The CDR3 nucleotides are TGTGCCAGTAGTAGAGTAGGGACAGGGGATGAAAAACTGTTTTTT. It yields the protein CASSRVGTGDEKLFF.

The chain uses TRBV10-1 and TRBJ2-7, with a weak D call TRBD1 (5 bases). V was cut by 2 bases and J by 0 bases, with 14 bases left in between. Germline assignment: CDR1 WNHNN and CDR2 SYGVQD (reference sequence). This CDR3 region has 16 residues. The DNA for the CDR3 is TGCGCCAGCAGTGAGAAGAGGAGACAGAACTCCTACGAGCAGTACTTC. Translated: CASSEKRRQNSYEQYF.